This T cell receptor (beta chain) came from a study of shared clonotypes between healthy human individuals. About this clone itself: The antigen is undetermined.

The deep-level immunoSEQ assay was used. Libraries were prepared by immunoSEQ multiplex PCR; TCRdb keeps only in-frame clonotypes and omits some of them. The table records hundreds of thousands of clones, approximately 97% of them present only once. The length of the CDR3 is 12 residues. Trimming took 4 bases from V and 5 from J, leaving 5 bases between them. Per the germline V gene, CDR1 is MGHDK and CDR2 is SYGVNS. General study findings and limits: In general, naive subsets displayed greater estimated richness than memory subsets did.

Sequenced: naive CD4+ T cells sorted from blood. The subset here: CD45RA+ positively selected. The sequence derives from a woman aged 25 to 39 in good health. This rearrangement joins TRBV25-1 to TRBJ2-2; D is unresolved. CDR3 amino acids: CASSVVTGELFF. The CDR3 nucleotides are TGTGCCAGCAGTGTGGTTACCGGGGAGCTGTTTTTT. Full variable domain (missing parts from reference TRBV25-1 and TRBJ2-2): EADIYQTPRYLVIGTGKKITLECSQTMGHDKMYWYQQDPGMELHLIHYSYGVNSTEKGDLSSESTVSRIRTEHFPLTLESARPSHTSQYLCASSVVTGELFFGEGSRLTVL.